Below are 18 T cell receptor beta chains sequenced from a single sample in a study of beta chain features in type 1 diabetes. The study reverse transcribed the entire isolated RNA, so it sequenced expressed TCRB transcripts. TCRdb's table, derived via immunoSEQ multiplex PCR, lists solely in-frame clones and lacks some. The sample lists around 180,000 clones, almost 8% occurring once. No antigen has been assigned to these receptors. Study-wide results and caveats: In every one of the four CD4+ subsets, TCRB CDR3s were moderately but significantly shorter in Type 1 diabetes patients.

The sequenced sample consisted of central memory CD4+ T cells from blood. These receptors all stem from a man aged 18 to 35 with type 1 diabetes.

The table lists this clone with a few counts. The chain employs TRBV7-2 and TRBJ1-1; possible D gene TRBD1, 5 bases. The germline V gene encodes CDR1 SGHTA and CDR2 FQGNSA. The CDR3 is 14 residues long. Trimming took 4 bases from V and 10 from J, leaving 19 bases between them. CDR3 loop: CASSSLPSGVGAFF. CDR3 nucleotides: TGTGCCAGCAGCTCACTACCTTCGGGGGTCGGAGCTTTCTTT.

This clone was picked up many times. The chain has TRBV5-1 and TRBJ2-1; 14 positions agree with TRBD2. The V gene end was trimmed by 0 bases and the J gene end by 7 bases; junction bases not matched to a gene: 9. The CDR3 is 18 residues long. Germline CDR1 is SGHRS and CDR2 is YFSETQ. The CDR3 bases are TGCGCCAGCAGCTTGGAGGGGACTAGCGGGAGTGCCAGAAATGAGCAGTTCTTC. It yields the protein CASSLEGTSGSARNEQFF. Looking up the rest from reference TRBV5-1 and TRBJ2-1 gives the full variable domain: KAGVTQTPRYLIKTRGQQVTLSCSPISGHRSVSWYQQTPGQGLQFLFEYFSETQRNKGNFPGRFSGRQFSNSRSEMNVSTLELGDSALYLCASSLEGTSGSARNEQFFGPGTRLTVL.

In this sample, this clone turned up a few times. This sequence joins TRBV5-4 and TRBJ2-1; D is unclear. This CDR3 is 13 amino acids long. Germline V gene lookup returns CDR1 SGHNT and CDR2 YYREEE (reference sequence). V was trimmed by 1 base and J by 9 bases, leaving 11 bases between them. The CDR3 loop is CASSLPARSEQFF. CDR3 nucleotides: TGTGCCAGCAGCTTGCCTGCTAGGAGTGAGCAGTTCTTC.

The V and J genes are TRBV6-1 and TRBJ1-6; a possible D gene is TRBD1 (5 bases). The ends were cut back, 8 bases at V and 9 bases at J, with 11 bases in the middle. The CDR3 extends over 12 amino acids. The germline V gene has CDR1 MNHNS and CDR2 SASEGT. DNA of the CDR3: TGTGCCAGCGGGGGGTCGGGTTCACCCCTCCACTTT. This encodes CASGGSGSPLHF.

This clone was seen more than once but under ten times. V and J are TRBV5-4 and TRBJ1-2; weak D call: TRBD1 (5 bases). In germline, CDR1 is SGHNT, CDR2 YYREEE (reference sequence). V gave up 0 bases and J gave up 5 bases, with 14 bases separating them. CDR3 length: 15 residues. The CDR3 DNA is TGTGCCAGCAGCTTGGATTGGACCCCAGGGTATGGCTACACCTTC. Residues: CASSLDWTPGYGYTF.

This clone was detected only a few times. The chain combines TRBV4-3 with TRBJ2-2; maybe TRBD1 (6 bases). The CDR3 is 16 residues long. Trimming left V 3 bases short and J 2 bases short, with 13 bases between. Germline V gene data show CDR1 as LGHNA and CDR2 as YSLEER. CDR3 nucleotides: TGCGCCAGCAGCCAGGCCGGGACAACTAACACCGGGGAGCTGTTTTTT. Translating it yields CASSQAGTTNTGELFF.

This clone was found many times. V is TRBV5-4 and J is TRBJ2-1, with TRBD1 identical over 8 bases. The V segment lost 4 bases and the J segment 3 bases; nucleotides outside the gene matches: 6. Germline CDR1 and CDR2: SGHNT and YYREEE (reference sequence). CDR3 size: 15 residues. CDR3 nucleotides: TGTGCCAGCAGCCGACAGGGGAACTACTACAATGAGCAGTTCTTC. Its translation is CASSRQGNYYNEQFF.

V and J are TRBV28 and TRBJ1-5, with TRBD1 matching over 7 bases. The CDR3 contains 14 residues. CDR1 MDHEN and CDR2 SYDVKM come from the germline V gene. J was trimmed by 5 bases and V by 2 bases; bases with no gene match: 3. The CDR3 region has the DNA TGTGCCAGCAGTTTAGAAACAGGGGATCAGCCCCAGCATTTT. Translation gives CASSLETGDQPQHF.

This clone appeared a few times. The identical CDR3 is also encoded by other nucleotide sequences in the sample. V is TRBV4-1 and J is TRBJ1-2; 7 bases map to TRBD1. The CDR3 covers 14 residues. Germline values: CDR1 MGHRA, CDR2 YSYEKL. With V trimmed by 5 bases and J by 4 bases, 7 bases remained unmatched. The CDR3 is CASSSRQGSYGYTF. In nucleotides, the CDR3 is TGCGCCAGCAGCTCCCGACAGGGCAGCTATGGCTACACCTTC.

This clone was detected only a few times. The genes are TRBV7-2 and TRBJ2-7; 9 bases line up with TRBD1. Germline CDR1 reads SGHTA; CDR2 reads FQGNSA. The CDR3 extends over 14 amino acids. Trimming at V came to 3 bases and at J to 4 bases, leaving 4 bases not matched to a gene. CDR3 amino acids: CASSFRDRDYEQYF. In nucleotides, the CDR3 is TGTGCCAGCAGCTTCCGGGACAGGGATTACGAGCAGTACTTC. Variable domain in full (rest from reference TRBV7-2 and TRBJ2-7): GAGVSQSPSNKVTEKGKDVELRCDPISGHTALYWYRQSLGQGLEFLIYFQGNSAPDKSGLPSDRFSAERTGGSVSTLTIQRTQQEDSAVYLCASSFRDRDYEQYFGPGTRLTVT.

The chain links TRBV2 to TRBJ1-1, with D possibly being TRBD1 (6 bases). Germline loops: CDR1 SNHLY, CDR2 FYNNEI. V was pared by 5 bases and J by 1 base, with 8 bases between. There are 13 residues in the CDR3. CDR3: CASSTTGNTEAFF. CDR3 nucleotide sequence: TGTGCCAGCAGTACGACAGGGAACACTGAAGCTTTCTTT.

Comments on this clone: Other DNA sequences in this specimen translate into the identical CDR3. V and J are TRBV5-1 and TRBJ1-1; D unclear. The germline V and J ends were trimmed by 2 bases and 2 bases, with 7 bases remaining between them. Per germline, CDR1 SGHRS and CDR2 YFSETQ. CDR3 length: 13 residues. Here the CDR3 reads CASSFSRNTEAFF. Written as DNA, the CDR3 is TGCGCCAGCAGCTTTAGTCGAAACACTGAAGCTTTCTTT.

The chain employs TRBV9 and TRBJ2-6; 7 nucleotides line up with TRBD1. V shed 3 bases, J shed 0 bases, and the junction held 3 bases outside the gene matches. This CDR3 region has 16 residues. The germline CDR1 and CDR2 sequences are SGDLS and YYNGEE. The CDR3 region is CASSGGTVSGANVLTF. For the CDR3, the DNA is TGTGCCAGCAGCGGAGGGACAGTCTCTGGGGCCAACGTCCTGACTTTC.

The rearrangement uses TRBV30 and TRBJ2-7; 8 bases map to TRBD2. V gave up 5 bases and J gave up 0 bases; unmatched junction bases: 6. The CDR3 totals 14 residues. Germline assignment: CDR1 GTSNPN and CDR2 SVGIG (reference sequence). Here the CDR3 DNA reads TGTGCCTGGGATCGGGGGGGCGACTCCTACGAGCAGTACTTC. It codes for CAWDRGGDSYEQYF.

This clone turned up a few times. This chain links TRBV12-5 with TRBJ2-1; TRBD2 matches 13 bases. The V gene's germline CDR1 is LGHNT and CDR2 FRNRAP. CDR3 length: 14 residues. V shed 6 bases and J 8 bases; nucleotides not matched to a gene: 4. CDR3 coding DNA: TGTGCTAGTGGAGGGACTAGCGGGAACGATGAGCAGTTCTTC. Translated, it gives CASGGTSGNDEQFF.

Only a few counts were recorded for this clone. The CDR3 loop is CSASPGGSDTQYF. CDR3 nucleotide sequence: TGCAGCGCCTCACCCGGGGGTTCAGATACGCAGTATTTT. J is TRBJ2-3 and V is TRBV29-1, with D possibly matching TRBD2 (6 bases). Germline V gene sequence: CDR1 SQVTM, CDR2 ANQGSEA. V lost 7 bases and J lost 4, with 15 bases in between. The CDR3 has 13 amino acids.

This CDR3 reads CASSPFEQYF. The CDR3 coding sequence is TGTGCCAGCAGCCCCTTCGAGCAGTACTTC. V is TRBV28 and J is TRBJ2-7; D remains unclear. V lost 6 bases and J lost 6, with 6 bases in between. Germline V gene lookup returns CDR1 MDHEN and CDR2 SYDVKM. There are 10 residues in the CDR3.

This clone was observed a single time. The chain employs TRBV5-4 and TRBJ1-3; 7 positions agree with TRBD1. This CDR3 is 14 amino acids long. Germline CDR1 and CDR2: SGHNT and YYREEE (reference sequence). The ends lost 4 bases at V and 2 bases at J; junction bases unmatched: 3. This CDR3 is CASSKQGPGNTIYF. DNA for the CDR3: TGTGCCAGCAGCAAACAGGGGCCTGGAAACACCATATATTTT.